These 27 T cell receptor beta chains were sequenced from one sample in a study of blood T cell repertoires in COVID-19. Sequenced by immunoSEQ multiplex PCR; TCRdb stores in-frame clones only, minus some. The data contain nearly 100,000 clones, 86% of them singletons. Sequenced sample: peripheral blood. The receptors come from a man at least 80 years old with acute or convalescent COVID-19.

The CDR3 nucleotides are TGTGCCAGCAGCTTAGCGTCTGACAATGAGCAGTTCTTC. It encodes CASSLASDNEQFF. The V call is TRBV7-2, the J call TRBJ2-1; D not resolved. The V gene lost 0 bases and the J gene lost 5 bases, with 5 bases spanning the gap. The CDR3 sequence is 13 residues long. The germline gives CDR1 SGHTA, CDR2 FQGNSA.

In this sample, this clone turned up once. Here the CDR3 DNA reads TGTGCCAGCAGCCCGCGTGGAGAGTCCGGGGAGCTGTTTTTT. Its protein is CASSPRGESGELFF. V usage is TRBV7-2 and J usage is TRBJ2-2; D gene unclear. V was clipped by 5 bases and J by 6 bases, with 13 bases between them. The germline V gene encodes CDR1 SGHTA and CDR2 FQGNSA. The CDR3 extends over 14 amino acids.

The V and J genes are TRBV24-1 and TRBJ2-4; 8 bases are shared with TRBD1. V gave up 7 bases and J gave up 0 bases; unmatched junction bases: 10. Germline CDR1 reads KGHDR; CDR2 reads SFDVKD. This CDR3 spans 17 amino acids. The CDR3 nucleotides read TGTGCCACCAGGCGGGACAGGTTATTCCTAGCCAAAAACATTCAGTACTTC. Amino acids: CATRRDRLFLAKNIQYF.

This clone has only a few counts. This sample also contains other DNA sequences that code for the same CDR3. The chain couples TRBV3-1 (or the pseudogene TRBV3-2) to TRBJ1-1; D possibly corresponds to TRBD1 (6 bases). CDR1 is LGHDT, CDR2 YNNKEL, per germline (reference sequence). CDR3 size: 13 residues. Trimming took off 5 bases at V and 1 base at J, with 8 bases between the two ends. As DNA, the CDR3 is TGTGCCAGCAGCTCGACAGGGAACACTGAAGCTTTCTTT. Translating it yields CASSSTGNTEAFF.

This clone has just a few counts. The chain carries TRBV5-5 and TRBJ2-7; TRBD1 aligns across 7 bases. CDR1 is SGHKS, CDR2 YYEKEE, per germline (reference sequence). There are 15 residues in the CDR3. V dropped 0 bases and J dropped 1; count of bases not matched to a gene: 4. CDR3 nucleotide sequence: TGTGCCAGCAGCTTGGTACCGGACAGGTCCTACGAGCAGTACTTC. It yields the protein CASSLVPDRSYEQYF.

V is TRBV28 and J is TRBJ1-3, with TRBD1 matching over 8 bases. V gave up 10 bases and J gave up 4 bases; unmatched junction bases: 3. CDR3 length equals 12 residues. Looked up from germline, CDR1 is MDHEN and CDR2 is SYDVKM. The CDR3 DNA reads TGTGCCATCCAGGGGGCAGGAAACACCATATATTTT. It translates to CAIQGAGNTIYF.

This chain links TRBV6-4 with TRBJ1-2, with D possibly being TRBD1 (5 bases). Germline loops: CDR1 MRHNA, CDR2 SNTAGT. Trimming left V 6 bases short and J 8 bases short, with 19 bases between. The length of the CDR3 is 14 residues. CDR3 bases: TGTGCCAGCAGCAACACCGGGACTTCGGCCGGCTACACCTTC. Protein sequence: CASSNTGTSAGYTF.

The genes are TRBV7-9 and TRBJ2-7; TRBD2 aligns across 7 bases. The CDR3 length is 17 residues. The V segment lost 0 bases and the J segment 1 base; nucleotides outside the gene matches: 9. Germline loops: CDR1 SEHNR, CDR2 FQNEAQ (reference sequence). CDR3 sequence reads: CASSLARAGVESYEQYF. As DNA, the CDR3 is TGTGCCAGCAGCTTAGCGCGGGCGGGAGTAGAGTCCTACGAGCAGTACTTC.

The rearrangement links TRBV6-5 to TRBJ2-7; weak D call: TRBD2 (6 bases). CDR1 is MNHEY and CDR2 is SVGAGI in the germline V gene. The V gene lost 2 bases and the J gene lost 3 bases, with 14 bases spanning the gap. The CDR3 has 15 residues. The CDR3 sequence is CASSYVEGSGYEQYF. In nucleotides, the CDR3 is TGTGCCAGCAGTTACGTGGAGGGTTCTGGCTACGAGCAGTACTTC.

The CDR3 here is CASSPSGSPYEQYF. CDR3 DNA sequence: TGTGCCAGCAGCCCTAGCGGGAGCCCCTACGAGCAGTACTTC. The gene calls are TRBV9 and TRBJ2-7; 10 bases are a match to TRBD2. Germline V gene sequence: CDR1 SGDLS, CDR2 YYNGEE. The V and J ends lost 4 bases and 2 bases, in that order; junction bases with no gene match: 3. This CDR3 contains 14 residues. Complete variable domain (other parts from reference TRBV9 and TRBJ2-7): DSGVTQTPKHLITATGQRVTLRCSPRSGDLSVYWYQQSLDQGLQFLIQYYNGEERAKGNILERFSAQQFPDLHSELNLSSLELGDSALYFCASSPSGSPYEQYFGPGTRLTVT.

The rearrangement joins TRBV5-8 to TRBJ1-1, with D possibly TRBD1 on 5 matching bases. This CDR3 region has 14 residues. Trimming cost V 1 base and J 5 bases, with 12 bases left between them. Germline V CDR1 and CDR2: SGHTS, YDEGEE. The CDR3 bases are TGTGCCAGCAGCTTGCTTCAGGGAAGGACTGAAGCTTTCTTT. Protein product: CASSLLQGRTEAFF.

This chain uses TRBV27 with TRBJ2-7; 16 nucleotides line up with TRBD2. Germline loops: CDR1 MNHEY, CDR2 SMNVEV (reference sequence). The CDR3 length is 22 residues. V dropped 5 bases and J dropped 4; count of bases not matched to a gene: 23. CDR3 loop: CASSTRTRTAGTSGRASYEQYF. For the CDR3, the DNA is TGTGCCAGCAGTACACGGACTAGGACGGCCGGGACTAGCGGGAGGGCCTCTTACGAGCAGTACTTC.

The CDR3 loop reads CASSFDSFSGNTIYF. The CDR3 DNA sequence: TGTGCCAGCAGCTTTGACAGCTTCTCTGGAAACACCATATATTTT. The rearrangement joins TRBV7-2 to TRBJ1-3; D may be TRBD1 (5 bases). Germline loops: CDR1 SGHTA, CDR2 FQGNSA. The CDR3 spans 15 residues. V was clipped by 3 bases and J by 0 bases, with 9 bases between them. The full variable domain, in which reference TRBV7-2 and TRBJ1-3 provide the parts outside the CDR3, is GAGVSQSPSNKVTEKGKDVELRCDPISGHTALYWYRQSLGQGLEFLIYFQGNSAPDKSGLPSDRFSAERTGGSVSTLTIQRTQQEDSAVYLCASSFDSFSGNTIYFGEGSWLTVV.

V and J are TRBV30 and TRBJ2-3, with D perhaps matching TRBD1 (5 bases). The CDR3 extends over 13 amino acids. The germline V gene encodes CDR1 GTSNPN and CDR2 SVGIG (reference sequence). Trimming shortened V by 1 base and J by 4 bases, and 9 bases separated the two germline ends. The CDR3 DNA is TGTGCCTGGAGTGGCTACAGGTCAGATACGCAGTATTTT. It is translated as CAWSGYRSDTQYF.

This chain uses TRBV5-1 with TRBJ2-3, with TRBD2 as a possible D gene (5 bases). V lost 0 bases to trimming and J lost 1 base, with 12 bases between them. The CDR3 is 16 residues long. Looked up from germline, CDR1 is SGHRS and CDR2 is YFSETQ. CDR3 residues: CASSLAVGEGTDTQYF. CDR3 bases: TGCGCCAGCAGCTTGGCCGTCGGGGAAGGCACAGATACGCAGTATTTT.

The chain links TRBV7-3 to TRBJ2-2; no clear D. V lost 5 bases, J lost 3 bases, and 19 bases lay in between. Germline V gene lookup returns CDR1 SGHTA and CDR2 FQGTGA. This CDR3 has 17 residues. CDR3 DNA sequence: TGTGCCAGCAGCCCCACCCCCCGAGCAAGTTACACCGGGGAGCTGTTTTTT. This encodes CASSPTPRASYTGELFF.

This sequence joins TRBV20-1 and TRBJ2-1; 10 bases fit TRBD2. V trimming: 3 bases; J trimming: 3 bases; junction bases outside the gene matches: 8. Germline V gene lookup returns CDR1 DFQATT and CDR2 SNEGSKA (reference sequence). This CDR3 has 16 amino acids. Written as DNA, the CDR3 is TGCAGTGCTAGTTCCCCTAGCGGGAGATTCTACAATGAGCAGTTCTTC. This encodes CSASSPSGRFYNEQFF.

The V call is TRBV19, the J call TRBJ2-7, with 9 positions matching TRBD1. The CDR3 extends over 15 amino acids. In germline, CDR1 is LNHDA, CDR2 SQIVND (reference sequence). The junction had 10 bases not matched to a gene; V was cut back by 5 bases and J by 5 bases. The CDR3 nucleotides are TGTGCCAGTAGTTTCCTCCCAGGGACAGGGAACGAGCAGTACTTC. Amino acids: CASSFLPGTGNEQYF.

The chain uses TRBV19 and TRBJ1-5, with D possibly TRBD1 on 6 matching bases. Germline V gives CDR1 LNHDA, CDR2 SQIVND (reference sequence). Between the trimmed V and J ends, which lost 4 bases and 1 base, there was a span of 8 bases. This CDR3 has 14 amino acids. CDR3: CASSRTESNQPQHF. The CDR3 DNA reads TGTGCCAGTAGTAGGACAGAGAGCAATCAGCCCCAGCATTTT.

This chain links TRBV5-1 with TRBJ2-7; TRBD2 matches at 13 bases. The CDR3 length is 15 residues. The V gene end was trimmed by 4 bases and the J gene end by 6 bases; junction bases not matched to a gene: 7. Germline CDR1 is SGHRS and CDR2 is YFSETQ. The chain's CDR3 is CASSIGTSGMGEQYF. As DNA, the CDR3 is TGCGCCAGCAGCATCGGGACTAGCGGGATGGGCGAGCAGTACTTC.

V usage is TRBV5-8 and J usage is TRBJ1-2, with D unclear. Germline V gives CDR1 SGHTS, CDR2 YDEGEE. V dropped 1 base and J dropped 7 bases, with 11 bases sitting between them. This CDR3 has 13 amino acids. The CDR3 DNA sequence: TGTGCCAGCAGCTTGAGGCGGGAGAGTGGCTACACCTTC. Its translation: CASSLRRESGYTF.

This rearrangement joins TRBV19 to TRBJ2-1, with 8 bases that match TRBD2. Germline loops: CDR1 LNHDA, CDR2 SQIVND (reference sequence). The CDR3 loop spans 16 amino acids. Germline trimming cut 5 bases from V and 1 base from J; bases unmatched to any gene: 7. The CDR3 spells CASSEQAGVSYNEQFF. DNA for the CDR3: TGTGCCAGTAGTGAACAAGCGGGAGTGTCCTACAATGAGCAGTTCTTC.

In regard to this clone: The junction does not match germline at one end; this may be a read error. The V gene is TRBV2, the J gene TRBJ1-3; no clear D gene. Germline CDR1 and CDR2: SNHLY and FYNNEI. The CDR3 length is 16 residues. CDR3 protein: CASTVGNPNYGNTIYF. The DNA for the CDR3 is TGTGCAAGCACTGTCGGGAACCCAAATTATGGAAACACCATATATTTT.

The chain has TRBV19 and TRBJ1-2; 9 nucleotides align to TRBD1. The germline CDR1 and CDR2 sequences are LNHDA and SQIVND (reference sequence). The CDR3 length is 12 residues. V was pared by 6 bases and J by 8 bases, with 4 bases of the junction left unmatched. CDR3 sequence (DNA): TGTGCCAGTAGGGACAGGGGACGGGGCTACACCTTC. Translating it yields CASRDRGRGYTF.

This clone was found once. This chain connects TRBV27 to TRBJ2-7, with D unresolved. CDR1 is MNHEY, CDR2 SMNVEV, per germline (reference sequence). The V and J ends lost 0 bases and 3 bases respectively, with 9 bases between them. The CDR3 loop spans 14 amino acids. The DNA of the CDR3 is TGTGCCAGCAGTTTATCCCCGACAATCTACGAGCAGTACTTC. Translated, it gives CASSLSPTIYEQYF.

The chain is built from TRBV6-5 and TRBJ1-6; 7 bases match TRBD1. From germline, CDR1 is MNHEY and CDR2 SVGAGI. The CDR3 has 14 amino acids. J was trimmed by 7 bases and V by 6 bases; bases with no gene match: 6. The CDR3: CASRKDRSNSPLHF. The CDR3 DNA sequence: TGTGCCAGCAGGAAGGACAGGTCAAATTCACCCCTCCACTTT.

The chain carries TRBV2 and TRBJ2-1, with 7 bases fitting TRBD1. The ends lost 0 bases at V and 4 bases at J; junction bases unmatched: 15. CDR3 length: 19 amino acids. Germline V CDR1 and CDR2: SNHLY, FYNNEI. CDR3 region: CASSEALWGPGQRYNEQFF. The CDR3 DNA sequence: TGTGCCAGCAGTGAAGCGCTTTGGGGGCCGGGACAGAGATACAATGAGCAGTTCTTC. The entire variable domain, with the rest obtained from reference TRBV2 and TRBJ2-1, is as follows: EPEVTQTPSHQVTQMGQEVILRCVPISNHLYFYWYRQILGQKVEFLVSFYNNEISEKSEIFDDQFSVERPDGSNFTLKIRSTKLEDSAMYFCASSEALWGPGQRYNEQFFGPGTRLTVL.